The following is a T cell receptor beta chain sequence with its context. Germline-derived CDR1 and CDR2 are MNHEY and SVGAGI. The CDR3 length is 13 residues. With 2 bases removed from V and 5 bases from J, the gap between germline ends came to 8 bases. These data belong to a study of tumor-infiltrating lymphocytes in primary liver carcinoma. Blood RNA was derived from unsorted whole blood, and germline DNA was extracted too. Making TCR beta cDNA involved approximately 0.5 ug total RNA and a constant-region primer. Sequencing libraries for TCR beta derived from three nested multiplex PCR rounds that used slightly modified ARM-PCR. Each of the first two PCR rounds ran roughly 9 cycles with TRBV1-TRBV30 forward and C-beta reverse primers. TCRdb recomputed calls from the multiplex PCR reads with MiXCR, one row per CDR3 protein. The table includes approximately 210,000 distinct CDR3 sequences, 65% detected once.

Sample: peripheral blood. This TCR derives from a woman aged 60-70 years with primary liver carcinoma and hepatitis B virus infection. This rearrangement joins TRBV6-5 to TRBJ2-3; D is undetermined. The CDR3 DNA reads as TGTGCCAGCAGTTACCGCTCAGGAGATACGCAGTATTTT. Translation gives CASSYRSGDTQYF.